This note documents a single TCR beta chain sequence. Its antigen is currently unknown. This CDR3 spans 17 amino acids. V was shortened by 2 bases and J by 5 bases, with 20 bases between the two germline ends. The sample comes from a study of T cell responses to AZD1222 COVID-19 vaccine. Study-wide results and limits: Just six AZD1222 recipients were seropositive at baseline.

Clones were sequenced by immunoSEQ multiplex PCR, and TCRdb holds only the in-frame ones, with some missing. The sample has about 140,000 clones, 75% to 90% seen once. The input for sequencing was peripheral blood, taken on day 0 of AZD1222 vaccination. The clonotype comes from an adult in good health. The gene calls are TRBV23-1 and TRBJ2-3; D might be TRBD1 or TRBD2, each matching 7 bases. TRBV23-1 is an ORF for which the function is uncertain. CDR3 region: CASSQVPRGGARDTQYF. The CDR3 bases are TGCGCCAGCAGTCAAGTCCCCAGGGGGGGGGCCAGAGATACGCAGTATTTT.